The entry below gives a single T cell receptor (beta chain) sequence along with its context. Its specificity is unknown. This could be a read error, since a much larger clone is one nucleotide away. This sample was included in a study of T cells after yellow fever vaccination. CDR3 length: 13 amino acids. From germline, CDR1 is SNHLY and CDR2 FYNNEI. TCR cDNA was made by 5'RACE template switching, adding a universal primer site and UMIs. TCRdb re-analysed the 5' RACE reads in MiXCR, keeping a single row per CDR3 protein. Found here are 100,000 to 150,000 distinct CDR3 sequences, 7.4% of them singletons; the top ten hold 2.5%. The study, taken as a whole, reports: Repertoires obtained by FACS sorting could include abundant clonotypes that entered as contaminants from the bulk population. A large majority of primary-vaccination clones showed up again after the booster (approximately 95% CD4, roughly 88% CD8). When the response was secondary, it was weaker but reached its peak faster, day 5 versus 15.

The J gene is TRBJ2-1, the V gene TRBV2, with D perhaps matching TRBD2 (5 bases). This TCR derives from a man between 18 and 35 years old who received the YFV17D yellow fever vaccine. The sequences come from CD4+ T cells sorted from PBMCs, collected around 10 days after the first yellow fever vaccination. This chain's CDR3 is CVSSGAVIYEQFF. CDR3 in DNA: TGTGTCAGCAGTGGAGCGGTTATTTATGAGCAGTTCTTC.